What follows are 21 T cell receptor beta chains derived from one specimen sequenced in a study of OX40 agonist ivuxolimab in advanced cancers. Assay: immunoSEQ multiplex PCR; the TCRdb copy retains only in-frame clones and omits some. The sample lists about 35,000 clones; 65% to 85% were seen once. Here the sequenced sample was CD4+ or CD8+ T cells sorted from blood, taken in a trial of the OX40 agonist ivuxolimab. The source of these receptors is an adult with an advanced solid tumor such as melanoma, head and neck, liver or kidney cancer.

This chain uses TRBV2 with TRBJ2-3; tentative D call: TRBD1 (6 bases). Trimming pared 7 bases from V and 2 bases from J, leaving 10 bases between. The germline V gene has CDR1 SNHLY and CDR2 FYNNEI. CDR3 length: 13 amino acids. The CDR3 DNA reads as TGTGCCAGCAACAGGGTAGTCACAGATACGCAGTATTTT. This gives the protein CASNRVVTDTQYF.

V usage is TRBV6-1 and J usage is TRBJ1-2; D is unresolved. Germline V CDR1 and CDR2: MNHNS, SASEGT. CDR3 size: 12 residues. Between the trimmed V and J ends, which lost 10 bases and 4 bases, there was a span of 13 bases. For the CDR3, the DNA is TGTGCCACCCACCCGCCGGCCTATGGCTACACCTTC. This codes for CATHPPAYGYTF.

In regard to this clone: Other DNA sequences of this sample code for an identical CDR3. The V gene is TRBV6-6, the J gene TRBJ1-1; weak D call: TRBD1 (5 bases). CDR3 length: 13 amino acids. Germline V gene data show CDR1 as MNHNY and CDR2 as SVGAGI (reference sequence). Trimming took 6 bases from V and 1 from J, leaving 9 bases between them. CDR3 loop: CASSPGGNTEAFF. CDR3 DNA: TGTGCCAGCAGCCCGGGGGGGAACACTGAAGCTTTCTTT.

V is TRBV19 and J is TRBJ2-7, with TRBD1 matching 9 bases. Germline assignment: CDR1 LNHDA and CDR2 SQIVND (reference sequence). Trimming at V came to 4 bases and at J to 6 bases, leaving 7 bases not matched to a gene. This CDR3 is built from 14 residues. The DNA of the CDR3 is TGTGCCAGTAGTAAGTCCACAGGGGGCCGCGAGCAGTACTTC. This codes for CASSKSTGGREQYF.

V gene TRBV10-3 combines with J gene TRBJ2-5, with 10 positions matching TRBD2. V lost 2 bases, J lost 5 bases, and 8 bases stayed unmatched. Germline loops: CDR1 ENHRY, CDR2 SYGVKD. The CDR3 runs to 16 residues. CDR3 sequence (DNA): TGTGCCATCAGTGAGAGTCTAGCGGGAGTACAGGAGACCCAGTACTTC. The encoded protein is CAISESLAGVQETQYF.

This rearrangement joins TRBV21-1 to TRBJ1-5; the table's D call TRBD1 went unverified against the DNA. TRBV21-1 is termed a pseudogene. The CDR3 loop spans 15 amino acids. The CDR3 nucleotides are TGTGCCAGCAGCAAAGCGGACAGAGCGAATCAGCCCCAGCATTTT. This translates into CASSKADRANQPQHF.

This clone appeared once. The V gene is TRBV7-9, the J gene TRBJ2-7, with TRBD1 as a possible D gene (5 bases). The CDR3 loop spans 13 amino acids. With 3 bases removed from V and 2 bases from J, the gap between germline ends came to 8 bases. From germline, CDR1 is SEHNR and CDR2 FQNEAQ (reference sequence). The DNA of the CDR3 is TGTGCCAGCAGCTTGACAGAAACCTACGAGCAGTACTTC. It specifies CASSLTETYEQYF.

The rearrangement links TRBV5-4 to TRBJ1-2; weak D call: TRBD1 (5 bases). The CDR3 extends over 16 amino acids. V was cut by 0 bases and J by 3 bases, with 15 bases left in between. Per the germline V gene, CDR1 is SGHNT and CDR2 is YYREEE (reference sequence). The chain's CDR3 is CASSLGDRTLYYGYTF. In DNA, the CDR3 is TGTGCCAGCAGCTTGGGTGACCGGACACTCTACTATGGCTACACCTTC.

The chain combines TRBV7-3 with TRBJ2-1; 16 nucleotides line up with TRBD2. The CDR3 is made up of 17 amino acids. CDR1 and CDR2 (germline): SGHTA, FQGTGA. Germline trimming cut 5 bases from V and 7 bases from J; bases unmatched to any gene: 8. The CDR3 reads CASSPGLAGGLRNEQFF. CDR3 nucleotides: TGTGCCAGCAGCCCGGGACTAGCGGGGGGGCTACGGAATGAGCAGTTCTTC.

V usage is TRBV28 and J usage is TRBJ1-1; D gene unclear. The CDR3 is made up of 13 amino acids. V lost 2 bases to trimming and J lost 9 bases, with 13 bases between them. The V gene's germline CDR1 is MDHEN and CDR2 SYDVKM. The DNA for the CDR3 is TGTGCCAGCAGTTTAAAAAGGGTGGGCAAAGCTTTCTTT. Its protein product is CASSLKRVGKAFF.

The chain is built from TRBV6-1 and TRBJ1-5; TRBD1 is a possible D gene (6 bases). Germline V gene lookup returns CDR1 MNHNS and CDR2 SASEGT. Trimming pared 6 bases from V and 4 bases from J, leaving 13 bases between. The CDR3 is 14 residues long. The CDR3 nucleotides are TGTGCCAGCAGAGAATACACAGGGAATCAGCCCCAGCATTTT. Amino acids: CASREYTGNQPQHF.

This clone has a handful of counts. The rearrangement joins TRBV18 to TRBJ2-7; D is uncertain. The V gene lost 1 base and the J gene lost 0 bases, with 1 base spanning the gap. Germline CDR1 KGHSH, CDR2 LQKENI. The CDR3 is 12 amino acids. CDR3 sequence reads: CASSPRSYEQYF. DNA of the CDR3: TGTGCCAGCTCACCACGCTCCTACGAGCAGTACTTC.

This clone has only a few counts. The rearrangement links TRBV19 to TRBJ2-2; possible D gene TRBD1, 7 bases. Germline values: CDR1 LNHDA, CDR2 SQIVND (reference sequence). This CDR3 comprises 16 residues. The V and J ends lost 7 bases and 7 bases respectively, with 22 bases between them. DNA for the CDR3: TGTGCCAGTATGGGAGGCGGGACAGTCCCTGGCGGGGAGCTGTTTTTT. Its protein is CASMGGGTVPGGELFF.

The chain is built from TRBV6-4 and TRBJ2-3; a possible D gene is TRBD2 (6 bases). The ends were cut back, 2 bases at V and 6 bases at J, with 15 bases in the middle. The CDR3 consists of 15 residues. Looked up from germline, CDR1 is MRHNA and CDR2 is SNTAGT. In DNA form, the CDR3 reads TGTGCCAGCAGTGACGGCATCGGCGGAGGGGATACGCAGTATTTT. Its translation is CASSDGIGGGDTQYF.

This sequence joins TRBV30 and TRBJ1-6; D possibly corresponds to TRBD1 (5 bases). V was pared by 1 base and J by 6 bases, with 7 bases between. CDR3 length: 13 residues. Germline lookup yields CDR1 GTSNPN and CDR2 SVGIG (reference sequence). For the CDR3, the DNA is TGTGCCTGGAGTGGGACACGTAATTCACCCCTCCACTTT. This gives the protein CAWSGTRNSPLHF.

V usage is TRBV6-4 and J usage is TRBJ2-2; D unresolved. V was shortened by 6 bases and J by 1 base, with 9 bases between the two germline ends. Germline values: CDR1 MRHNA, CDR2 SNTAGT. This CDR3 spans 14 amino acids. This CDR3 is CASSSLVNTGELFF. The DNA of the CDR3 is TGTGCCAGCAGCTCCCTTGTGAACACCGGGGAGCTGTTTTTT.

This chain joins TRBV6-5 and TRBJ2-5, with 7 nucleotides matching TRBD2. The germline V gene encodes CDR1 MNHEY and CDR2 SVGAGI. The CDR3 has 14 residues. V gave up 6 bases and J gave up 2 bases; unmatched junction bases: 6. CDR3 sequence: CASSPRGGQETQYF. Written as DNA, the CDR3 is TGTGCCAGCAGCCCCCGCGGGGGACAAGAGACCCAGTACTTC.

This chain uses TRBV7-3 with TRBJ2-1, with 11 bases matching TRBD2. This CDR3 region has 15 residues. J gave up 4 bases and V 5 bases, and 4 bases lay outside the gene matches. The V gene's germline CDR1 is SGHTA and CDR2 FQGTGA. CDR3 sequence reads: CASSPSGRPYNEQFF. The CDR3 DNA sequence: TGTGCCAGCAGCCCTAGCGGGAGGCCGTACAATGAGCAGTTCTTC.

The genes are TRBV5-8 and TRBJ1-5; perhaps TRBD1 as D (5 bases). The germline V and J ends were trimmed by 8 bases and 6 bases, with 15 bases remaining between them. From germline, CDR1 is SGHTS and CDR2 YDEGEE. The CDR3 has 13 residues. In nucleotides, the CDR3 is TGTGCCAGGAGCCGGGACTTGACTCAGCCCCAGCATTTT. This translates into CARSRDLTQPQHF.

This clone was found once. The rearrangement uses TRBV10-3 and TRBJ2-5; 12 bases line up with TRBD2. This CDR3 has 12 residues. Trimming cost V 10 bases and J 8 bases; bases outside gene matches: 5. The germline gives CDR1 ENHRY, CDR2 SYGVKD. CDR3 region: CATTSGGETQYF. DNA for the CDR3: TGTGCCACGACTAGCGGGGGTGAAACCCAGTACTTC.

The rearrangement links TRBV6-1 to TRBJ1-1; D not certain. V dropped 4 bases and J dropped 0 bases, with 15 bases sitting between them. Germline-derived CDR1 and CDR2 are MNHNS and SASEGT. The CDR3 sequence is 16 residues long. The chain's CDR3 is CASSAPFINMNTEAFF. CDR3 DNA sequence: TGTGCCAGCAGTGCCCCCTTCATCAATATGAACACTGAAGCTTTCTTT.